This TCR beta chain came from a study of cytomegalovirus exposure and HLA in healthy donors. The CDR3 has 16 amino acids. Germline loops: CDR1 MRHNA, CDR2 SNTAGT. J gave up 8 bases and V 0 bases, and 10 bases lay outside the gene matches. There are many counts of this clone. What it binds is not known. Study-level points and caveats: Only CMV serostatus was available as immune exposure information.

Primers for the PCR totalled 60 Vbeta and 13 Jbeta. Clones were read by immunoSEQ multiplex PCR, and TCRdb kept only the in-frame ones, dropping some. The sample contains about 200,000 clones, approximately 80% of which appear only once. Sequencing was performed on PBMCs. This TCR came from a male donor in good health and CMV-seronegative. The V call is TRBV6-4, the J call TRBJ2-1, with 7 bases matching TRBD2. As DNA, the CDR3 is TGTGCCAGCAGTGACTCTTCGACTAGCCCCGCTGATGAGCAGTTCTTC. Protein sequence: CASSDSSTSPADEQFF.